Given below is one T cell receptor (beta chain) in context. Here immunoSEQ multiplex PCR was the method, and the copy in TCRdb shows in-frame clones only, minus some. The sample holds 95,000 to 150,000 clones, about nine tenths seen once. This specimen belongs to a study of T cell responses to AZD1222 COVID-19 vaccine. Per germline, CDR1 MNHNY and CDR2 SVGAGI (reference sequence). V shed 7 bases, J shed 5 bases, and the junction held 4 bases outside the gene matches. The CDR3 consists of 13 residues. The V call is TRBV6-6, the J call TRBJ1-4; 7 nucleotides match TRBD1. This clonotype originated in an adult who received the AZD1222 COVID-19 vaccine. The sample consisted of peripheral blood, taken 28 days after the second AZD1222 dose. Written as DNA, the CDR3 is TGTGCCAGCACCAAGGGACAGAATGAAAAACTGTTTTTT. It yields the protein CASTKGQNEKLFF.